The 9 T cell receptor beta chains below all came from one sample that was sequenced in a study of blood T cells in healthy people across ages. A second PCR, run for about 7 to 11 cycles, used a sample-barcoded 5' primer plus a J-beta primer mix. TCRdb recomputed calls from the 5' RACE reads with MiXCR, one row per CDR3 protein. Seen here are more than 1 million distinct CDR3 sequences, under 45% observed once, and the top ten hold about 20%. The sample consisted of blood. The receptors were sampled from a woman aged 55-75 years in good health.

A note on this clonotype: This may stem from a read error, because a much larger clone lies one nucleotide away. The chain couples TRBV28 to TRBJ2-3; TRBD2 matches at 8 bases. Germline V gene data show CDR1 as MDHEN and CDR2 as SYDVKM. The CDR3 is made up of 14 amino acids. In nucleotides, the CDR3 is TGTGTCAGCCACACTAGCGGCCTAACGGGGATGCAGTATTTT. Its protein product is CVSHTSGLTGMQYF.

This chain joins TRBV3-1 and TRBJ2-1; 10 positions match TRBD2. The V segment lost 8 bases and the J segment 10 bases; nucleotides outside the gene matches: 11. There are 14 residues in the CDR3. Germline V gene lookup returns CDR1 LGHDT and CDR2 YNNKEL (reference sequence). CDR3 nucleotides: TGTGCCAGCGCCGGGACTAGCGTTACTGGCGAGCAGTTCTTC. This translates into CASAGTSVTGEQFF.

The chain employs TRBV2 and TRBJ1-6, with 7 bases fitting TRBD1. Per germline, CDR1 SNHLY and CDR2 FYNNEI. There are 14 residues in the CDR3. V lost 4 bases, J lost 9 bases, and 6 bases stayed unmatched. The CDR3 sequence: CASSGDRVGSPLHF. CDR3 bases: TGTGCCAGCAGTGGCGACAGGGTGGGTTCACCCCTCCACTTT.

The chain recombines TRBV15 with TRBJ2-5; D not certain. V was pared by 1 base and J by 7 bases, with 10 bases between. The CDR3 loop spans 13 amino acids. Germline-derived CDR1 and CDR2 are LNHNV and YYDKDF (reference sequence). The CDR3 reads CATSRGGLGTQYF. DNA of the CDR3: TGTGCCACCAGCAGAGGGGGATTGGGGACCCAGTACTTC.

The chain has TRBV6-2 or TRBV6-3 and TRBJ1-3; D ambiguous. The CDR3 is 15 residues long. Trimming left V 6 bases short and J 2 bases short, with 14 bases between. The germline CDR1 and CDR2 sequences are MNHEY and SVGEGT. The CDR3 nucleotides read TGTGCCAGCAGCCCGCGGATCTACCCTGGAAACACCATATATTTT. This codes for CASSPRIYPGNTIYF.

This clonotype came up a few times. This chain links TRBV6-1 with TRBJ2-7; 8 bases align to TRBD2. CDR3 length: 14 residues. Germline lookup yields CDR1 MNHNS and CDR2 SASEGT. The junction had 4 bases not matched to a gene; V was cut back by 4 bases and J by 2 bases. The CDR3 spells CASSALAAAYEQYF. The CDR3, as DNA: TGTGCCAGCAGTGCACTAGCGGCCGCCTACGAGCAGTACTTC.

V is TRBV15 and J is TRBJ2-7; tentative D call: TRBD2 (6 bases). The V end lost 0 bases, the J end lost 6 bases, and 15 bases lay between the germline ends. Germline V gene lookup returns CDR1 LNHNV and CDR2 YYDKDF (reference sequence). This CDR3 contains 15 residues. The CDR3 protein is CATSRDFLSGVEQYF. The CDR3 nucleotides read TGTGCCACCAGCAGAGATTTTTTGTCGGGGGTCGAGCAGTACTTC.

This clonotype was seen only a few times. The chain carries TRBV27 and TRBJ2-1; TRBD2 matches 7 bases. V lost 0 bases to trimming and J lost 6 bases; unmatched junction nucleotides: 14. CDR3 length equals 18 residues. Germline CDR1 is MNHEY and CDR2 is SMNVEV (reference sequence). In DNA form, the CDR3 reads TGTGCCAGCAGTTTATCGAAGAAGCGGGATATGTGGGTCAATGAGCAGTTCTTC. This gives the protein CASSLSKKRDMWVNEQFF.

This clonotype was observed a handful of times. The genes are TRBV6-1 and TRBJ2-4; possibly TRBD2 for D (5 bases). Matching the DNA end better, TRBJ2-7 makes the J call doubtful. The germline V gene encodes CDR1 MNHNS and CDR2 SASEGT. The CDR3 is 16 residues long. CDR3 sequence (DNA): TGTGCCAGCAGTGAAGCCCCCGGGAACATCCCCTACGAGCAGTACTTC. Translated: CASSEAPGNIPYEQYF.